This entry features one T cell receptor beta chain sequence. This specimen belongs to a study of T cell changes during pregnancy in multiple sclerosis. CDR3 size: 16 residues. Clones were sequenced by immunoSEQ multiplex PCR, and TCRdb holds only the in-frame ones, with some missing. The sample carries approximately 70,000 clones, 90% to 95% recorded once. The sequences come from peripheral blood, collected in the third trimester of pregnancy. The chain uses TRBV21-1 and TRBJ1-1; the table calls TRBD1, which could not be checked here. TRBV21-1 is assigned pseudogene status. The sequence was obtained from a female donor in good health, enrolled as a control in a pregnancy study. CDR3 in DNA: TGTGCCAGCAGCAAAGAGGGGGAACAGTTGAACACTGAAGCTTTCTTT. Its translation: CASSKEGEQLNTEAFF.